This T cell receptor beta chain was retrieved from a study of T cells in Graves' hyperthyroidism and ophthalmopathy. In the study overall: Sampling of peripheral blood happened at initial diagnosis, prior to any treatment.

This clonotype was seen at least ten times. This CDR3 spans 14 amino acids. Germline V gives CDR1 WNHNN, CDR2 SYGVQD (reference sequence). The germline V and J ends were trimmed by 2 bases and 7 bases, with 11 bases remaining between them. Amplified TCR beta CDR3 regions derived from RNA transcripts. HTBI primers were the set used in a first-round RT-PCR of the TCR CDR3. TCRdb analysed the multiplex PCR reads with MiXCR anew, one entry per CDR3 protein. The sample yields some 490,000 distinct CDR3 sequences, 20% to 25% seen once. Sequencing used blood. The TCR originated in an older woman with Graves' ophthalmopathy. V is TRBV10-1 and J is TRBJ1-4; D unresolved. The CDR3 spells CASSEASGGEKLFF. DNA for the CDR3: TGCGCCAGCAGTGAGGCGTCAGGAGGTGAAAAACTGTTTTTT.